These 10 T cell receptor beta chains were all obtained from the same sample, sequenced in a study of T and B cells in COVID-19 patients. Each TRB amplification used about 250-550 ng of genomic DNA from blood. Multiplex PCR with BIOMED2 TRB-A/B primer pools amplified TRB rearrangements. TCRdb re-derived calls from the multiplex PCR reads in MiXCR, one entry per CDR3 protein. The repertoire consists of around 10,000 distinct CDR3 sequences, with roughly 35% occurring once and the leading ten covering about 53%. Input material: blood. Receptor source: a human donor with active COVID-19.

The chain links TRBV18 to TRBJ1-4; possible D gene TRBD1, 5 bases. Trimming stripped 3 bases from V and 8 bases from J, with 10 bases between. Looked up from germline, CDR1 is KGHSH and CDR2 is LQKENI. The CDR3 covers 13 residues. CDR3: CASSPRDSEKLFF. The DNA for the CDR3 is TGTGCCAGCTCACCCAGGGACTCGGAAAAACTGTTTTTT.

This clonotype is labeled medium-sized. V is TRBV29-1 and J is TRBJ2-7; D is undetermined. Germline assignment: CDR1 SQVTM and CDR2 ANQGSEA. Trimming took off 7 bases at V and 6 bases at J, with 10 bases between the two ends. The CDR3 is 10 amino acids. CDR3 DNA sequence: TGCAGCGCCCTAAGTAGCGAGCAGTACTTC. This translates into CSALSSEQYF.

CDR3 amino acids: CASSLAGRVYEQYF. CDR3 coding DNA: TGTGCCAGCAGTTTAGCGGGCAGGGTCTACGAGCAGTACTTC. This chain uses TRBV12-3 or TRBV12-4 with TRBJ2-7, with D possibly TRBD1 on 5 matching bases. The germline V and J ends were trimmed by 0 bases and 3 bases, with 9 bases remaining between them. This CDR3 comprises 14 residues.

V usage is TRBV6-5 and J usage is TRBJ2-1, with 10 positions matching TRBD1. The ends lost 4 bases at V and 8 bases at J; junction bases unmatched: 8. The CDR3 is made up of 15 amino acids. CDR1 is MNHEY, CDR2 SVGAGI, per germline. For the CDR3, the DNA is TGTGCCAGCAGTTGGGGACAGGGGACTTCCCATGAGCAGTTCTTC. Its protein is CASSWGQGTSHEQFF.

By sample fraction, this clonotype is medium-sized. The CDR3 coding sequence is TGCAGCGTTTACCGGGACGGCTTCTACGAGCAGTACTTC. The encoded protein is CSVYRDGFYEQYF. The chain uses TRBV29-1 and TRBJ2-7, with D perhaps assigned TRBD1 or TRBD2 (5 bases each). Germline V lookup: CDR1 SQVTM, CDR2 ANQGSEA. This CDR3 spans 13 amino acids. V lost 5 bases and J 3 bases, leaving 14 bases between the germline ends.

The chain links TRBV6-2 or TRBV6-3 to TRBJ2-7; the match to TRBD2 covers 9 bases. Germline CDR1 MNHEY, CDR2 SVGEGT. The CDR3 has 15 residues. With 6 bases clipped from V and 3 bases from J, the junction kept 9 bases outside the gene matches. CDR3 bases: TGTGCCAGCAGCCGGGAGGATAGCGGGGGCTACGAGCAGTACTTC. It encodes CASSREDSGGYEQYF.

This clonotype was counted only a few times. J is TRBJ2-7 and V is TRBV12-3 or TRBV12-4; D is unresolved. The CDR3 sequence is 11 residues long. V lost 2 bases, J lost 5 bases, and 4 bases lay in between. The CDR3 is CASSLLDEQYF. CDR3 in DNA: TGTGCCAGCAGTTTATTGGACGAGCAGTACTTC.

The rearrangement links TRBV6-5 to TRBJ2-7; TRBD2 is a possible D gene (6 bases). There are 15 residues in the CDR3. The V gene's germline CDR1 is MNHEY and CDR2 SVGAGI. Between the trimmed V and J ends, which lost 0 bases and 4 bases, there was a span of 13 bases. For the CDR3, the DNA is TGTGCCAGCAGTTACTCGCGACTAGAGGGATACGAGCAGTACTTC. The encoded protein is CASSYSRLEGYEQYF.

V is TRBV6-1 and J is TRBJ1-2; 7 positions agree with TRBD1. Germline CDR1 MNHNS, CDR2 SASEGT. This CDR3 has 14 residues. V dropped 5 bases and J dropped 7; count of bases not matched to a gene: 10. The CDR3 protein is CASSLEEGAAGYTF. The CDR3 DNA reads TGTGCCAGCAGTCTAGAGGAGGGGGCTGCTGGCTACACCTTC.

This clonotype has ten or more counts. The chain employs TRBV15 and TRBJ2-5; 7 positions agree with TRBD2. The CDR3 runs 13 residues. The germline gives CDR1 LNHNV, CDR2 YYDKDF (reference sequence). J lost 2 bases, V lost 8 bases, and 5 bases had no gene match. This chain's CDR3 is CATRWGGQETQYF. The CDR3 bases are TGTGCCACCCGTTGGGGGGGGCAAGAGACCCAGTACTTC. The full variable domain, with the rest looked up from reference TRBV15 and TRBJ2-5, is DAMVIQNPRYQVTQFGKPVTLSCSQTLNHNVMYWYQQKSSQAPKLLFHYYDKDFNNEADTPDNFQSRRPNTSFCFLDIRSPGLGDTAMYLCATRWGGQETQYFGPGTRLLVL.